The sequence of this T cell receptor (beta chain) was determined in a study of blood T cell repertoires in COVID-19. Study in general: From T cells, B-cell-depleted T cells, or PBMCs came the material, which was cDNA or gDNA.

Original handling: How many nucleated cells were present was estimated from reference gene primer amplification. This table comes from immunoSEQ multiplex PCR, and its TCRdb copy is limited to in-frame clones, with some not included. The DNA gave D and trimming, while V, J and clone size come from that table. Altogether some 260,000 clones are present, about 88% being singletons, with the ten largest covering under 2.5%. This clonotype was sampled from a woman aged 40 to 49 who had recovered from COVID-19. Sequenced: peripheral blood.

In DNA form, the CDR3 reads TGTGCCAGCAGCCCGTGGGAGGGAGAGCAGTTCTTC. It yields the protein CASSPWEGEQFF. This chain uses TRBV7-9 with TRBJ2-1; 7 bases match TRBD2. CDR1 is SEHNR and CDR2 is FQNEAQ in the germline V gene (reference sequence). This CDR3 is built from 12 residues. V gave up 5 bases and J gave up 10 bases; unmatched junction bases: 5.